This T cell receptor (beta chain) was captured by sequencing in a study of blood T cell repertoires in COVID-19. Study context: Both acute and convalescent COVID-19 samples were obtained from the United States, Italy and Spain.

Germline V lookup: CDR1 MGHRA, CDR2 YSYEKL. The CDR3 contains 15 residues. The ends lost 3 bases at V and 3 bases at J; junction bases unmatched: 4. Generated by immunoSEQ multiplex PCR, the TCRdb table keeps only in-frame clones and is missing some. Of some 30,000 clones listed, 85% are singletons. The material sequenced was peripheral blood. The chain carries TRBV4-1 and TRBJ1-2; 10 positions match TRBD1. The TCR originated in a woman in her fifties or sixties with active COVID-19. In DNA, the CDR3 is TGCGCCAGCAGCCACCAGGACAGGGGGGACTATGGCTACACCTTC. Translation gives CASSHQDRGDYGYTF.